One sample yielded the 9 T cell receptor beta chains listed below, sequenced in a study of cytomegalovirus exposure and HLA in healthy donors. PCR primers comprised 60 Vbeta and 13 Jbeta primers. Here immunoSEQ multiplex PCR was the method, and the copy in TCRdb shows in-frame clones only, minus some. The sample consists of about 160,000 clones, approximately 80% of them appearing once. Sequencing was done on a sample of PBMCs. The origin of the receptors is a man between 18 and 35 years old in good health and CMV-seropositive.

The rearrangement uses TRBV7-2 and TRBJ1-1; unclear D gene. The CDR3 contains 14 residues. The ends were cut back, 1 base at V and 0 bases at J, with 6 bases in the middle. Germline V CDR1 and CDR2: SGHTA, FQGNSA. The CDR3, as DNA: TGTGCCAGCAGCTTAGAGCTTATGAACACTGAAGCTTTCTTT. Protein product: CASSLELMNTEAFF.

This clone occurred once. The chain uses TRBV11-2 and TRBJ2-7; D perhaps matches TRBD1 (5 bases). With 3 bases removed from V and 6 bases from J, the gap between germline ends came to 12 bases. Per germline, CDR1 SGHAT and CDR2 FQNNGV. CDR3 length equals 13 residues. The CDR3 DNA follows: TGTGCCAGCAGCTTGGTCAGGGCCTCCGAGCAGTACTTC. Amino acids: CASSLVRASEQYF.

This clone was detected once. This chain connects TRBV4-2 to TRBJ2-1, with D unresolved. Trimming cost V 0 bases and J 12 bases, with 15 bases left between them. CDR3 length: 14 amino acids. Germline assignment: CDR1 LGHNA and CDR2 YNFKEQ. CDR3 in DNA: TGTGCCAGCAGCCAAGAGAAGTTGTTAGCTGTGCAGTTCTTC. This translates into CASSQEKLLAVQFF.

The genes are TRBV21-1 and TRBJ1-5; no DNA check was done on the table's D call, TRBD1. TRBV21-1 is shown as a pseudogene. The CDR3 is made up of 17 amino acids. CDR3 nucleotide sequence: TGTGCCAGCAGTTATTACGGACAGTTGGGGCCCAATCAGCCCCAGCATTTT. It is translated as CASSYYGQLGPNQPQHF.

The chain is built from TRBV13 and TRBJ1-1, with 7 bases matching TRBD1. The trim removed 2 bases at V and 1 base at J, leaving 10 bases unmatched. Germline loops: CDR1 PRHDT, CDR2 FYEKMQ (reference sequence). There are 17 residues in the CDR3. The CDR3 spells CASSLTPGQEKNTEAFF. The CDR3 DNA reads TGTGCCAGCAGCTTAACTCCTGGACAGGAAAAGAACACTGAAGCTTTCTTT.

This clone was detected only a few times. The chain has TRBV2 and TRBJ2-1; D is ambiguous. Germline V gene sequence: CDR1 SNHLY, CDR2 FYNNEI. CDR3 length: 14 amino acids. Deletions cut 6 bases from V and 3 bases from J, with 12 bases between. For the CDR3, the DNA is TGTGCCAGCAGGAGTGACTCGTACTACAATGAGCAGTTCTTC. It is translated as CASRSDSYYNEQFF.

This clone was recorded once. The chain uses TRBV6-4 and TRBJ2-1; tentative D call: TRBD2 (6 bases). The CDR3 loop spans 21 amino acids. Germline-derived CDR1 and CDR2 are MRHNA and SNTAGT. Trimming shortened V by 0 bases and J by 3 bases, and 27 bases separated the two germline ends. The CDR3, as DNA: TGTGCCAGCAGTGACTCGAACTCTGGGCCCAAGGCGGGATTACACTACAATGAGCAGTTCTTC. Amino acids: CASSDSNSGPKAGLHYNEQFF.

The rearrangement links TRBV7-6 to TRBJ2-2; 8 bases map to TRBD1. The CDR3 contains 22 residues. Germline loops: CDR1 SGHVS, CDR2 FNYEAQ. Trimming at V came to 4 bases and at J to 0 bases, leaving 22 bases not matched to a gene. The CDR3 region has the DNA TGTGCCAGCAGCTCTTACGGCCCAACCGGGACAGGCCAGGACTCGAACACCGGGGAGCTGTTTTTT. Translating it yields CASSSYGPTGTGQDSNTGELFF.

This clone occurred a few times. The CDR3, as DNA: TGTGCCAGCAGTGAATTCGGGGATAATGAAAAACTGTTTTTT. As protein: CASSEFGDNEKLFF. The V and J genes are TRBV25-1 and TRBJ1-4; no clear D. The CDR3 is 14 residues long. Deletions cut 1 base from V and 4 bases from J, with 7 bases between. The germline V gene has CDR1 MGHDK and CDR2 SYGVNS.